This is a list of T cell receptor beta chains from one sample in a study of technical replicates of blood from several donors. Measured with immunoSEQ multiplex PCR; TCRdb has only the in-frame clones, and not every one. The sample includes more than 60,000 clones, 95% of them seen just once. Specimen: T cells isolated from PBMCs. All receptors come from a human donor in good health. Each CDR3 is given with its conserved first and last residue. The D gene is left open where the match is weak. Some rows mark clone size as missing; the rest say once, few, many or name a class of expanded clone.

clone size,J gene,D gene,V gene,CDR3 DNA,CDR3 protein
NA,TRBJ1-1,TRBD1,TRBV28,TGTGCCAGCATTACACTGTTCGGGCAGGGGGGAACTGAAGCTTTCTTT,CASITLFGQGGTEAFF
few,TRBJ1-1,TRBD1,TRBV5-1,TGCGCCAGCAGGAATGGGTGGGACAGGATGAACACTGAAGCTTTCTTT,CASRNGWDRMNTEAFF
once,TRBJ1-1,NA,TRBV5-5,TGTGCCAGCAGCTTGAGCGGTGCCTACACTGAAGCTTTCTTT,CASSLSGAYTEAFF
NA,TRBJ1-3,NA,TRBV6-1,TGTGCCAGCAGTCCAGGGGTGTACTCTGGAAACACCATATATTTT,CASSPGVYSGNTIYF
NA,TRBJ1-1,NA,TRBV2,TGTGCCAGCAGTGAAGAATCAGACACTGAAGCTTTCTTT,CASSEESDTEAFF
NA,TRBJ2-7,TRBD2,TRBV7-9,TGTGCCAGCAGCTTGGGCGGGGGTTACGAGCAGTACTTC,CASSLGGGYEQYF
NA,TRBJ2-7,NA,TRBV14,TGTGCCAGCAGCCAACTAGGGAGTTCCTACGAGCAGTACTTC,CASSQLGSSYEQYF
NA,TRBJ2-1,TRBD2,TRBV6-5,TGTGCCAGCAGTTACTCCTCGAGCGGGGGCTACAATGAGCAGTTCTTC,CASSYSSSGGYNEQFF
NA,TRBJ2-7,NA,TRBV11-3,TGTGCCAGCAGACGCTCCCGGGGTCGGGACGAGCAGTACTTC,CASRRSRGRDEQYF
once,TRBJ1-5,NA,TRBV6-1,TGTGCCAGCAGTCCTCAGGGGAACAATCAGCCCCAGCATTTT,CASSPQGNNQPQHF
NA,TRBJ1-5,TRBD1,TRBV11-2,TGTGCCAGCAGCTTGGGACAGTTTTTACCCCAGCATTTT,CASSLGQFLPQHF
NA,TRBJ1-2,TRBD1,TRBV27,TGTGCCAGCAGGCCTAGCGGGGACAGGATTTACTATGGCTACACCTTC,CASRPSGDRIYYGYTF
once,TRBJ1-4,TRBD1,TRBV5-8,TGTGCCAGCAGCTTTGGAGGGGGCGAGCAACTGTTTTTT,CASSFGGGEQLFF
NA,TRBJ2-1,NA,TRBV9,TGTGCCAGCAGCGTAGCTGGAGTGAGGAATGAGCAGTTCTTC,CASSVAGVRNEQFF
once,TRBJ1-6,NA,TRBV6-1,TGTGCCAGTACACTCGAGCGGTCCTATAATTCACCCCTCCACTTT,CASTLERSYNSPLHF
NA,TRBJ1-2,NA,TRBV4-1,TGCGCCAGCAGCCAAGACGCGGCGGGTTTCTATGGCTACACCTTC,CASSQDAAGFYGYTF
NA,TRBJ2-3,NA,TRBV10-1,TGCGCCAGCGGTAGGGGGTCGGGCACAGATACGCAGTATTTT,CASGRGSGTDTQYF
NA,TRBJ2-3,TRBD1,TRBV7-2,TGTGCCAGCAGCTGGGACAGTAGCACAGATACGCAGTATTTT,CASSWDSSTDTQYF
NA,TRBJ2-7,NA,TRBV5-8,TGTGCCAGCAGCTTGCGGGACACTTACGAGCAGTACTTC,CASSLRDTYEQYF
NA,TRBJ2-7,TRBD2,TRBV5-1,TGCGCCAGCAGCTTGGCCGGGACTAACGCCTACGAGCAGTACTTC,CASSLAGTNAYEQYF
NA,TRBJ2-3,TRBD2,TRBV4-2,TGTGCCAGCAGCCAAGATCTGGGCGGGAGCGGGAGAGATACGCAGTATTTT,CASSQDLGGSGRDTQYF
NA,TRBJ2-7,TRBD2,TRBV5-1,TGCGCCAGCAGCTTAGGCACTAGCGGGAATTACGAGCAGTACTTC,CASSLGTSGNYEQYF
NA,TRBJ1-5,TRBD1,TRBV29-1,TGCAGCGTTGCCAGGGGGAGCAATCAGCCCCAGCATTTT,CSVARGSNQPQHF
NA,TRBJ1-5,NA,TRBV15,TGTGCCACCAGCAGAGATTTACAGCCCCAGCATTTT,CATSRDLQPQHF
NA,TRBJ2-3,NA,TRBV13,TGTGCCAGCAGCTTCCTAGATGCAGATACGCAGTATTTT,CASSFLDADTQYF
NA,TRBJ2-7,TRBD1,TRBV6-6,TGTGCCAGCAGTTATAGGACAGGATACGAGCAGTACTTC,CASSYRTGYEQYF
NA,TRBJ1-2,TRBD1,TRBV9,TGTGCCAGCAGCCCACAGGGGAACTATGGCTACACCTTC,CASSPQGNYGYTF
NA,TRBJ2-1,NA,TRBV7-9,TGTGCCAGCAGCTTAGAAAGGACTTTCAATGAGCAGTTCTTC,CASSLERTFNEQFF
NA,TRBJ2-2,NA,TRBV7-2,TGTGCCAGCAGCTTTCGCGGGGAAGGCGGGGAGCTGTTTTTT,CASSFRGEGGELFF
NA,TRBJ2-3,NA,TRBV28,TGTGCCAGCAGTTCCGGTGGAGATACGCAGTATTTT,CASSSGGDTQYF
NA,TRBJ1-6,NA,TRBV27,TGTGCCAGCAGAGGCTCCACAGTATACTCCTATAATTCACCCCTCCACTTT,CASRGSTVYSYNSPLHF
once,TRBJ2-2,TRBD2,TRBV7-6,TGTGCCAGCAGCTGGACTAGCGGGGGGGCCGTCGGGGAGCTGTTTTTT,CASSWTSGGAVGELFF
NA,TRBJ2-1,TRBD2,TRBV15,TGTGCCACCAGCAGAGGAACTAGCGGGAGGGCCAGGGGGTACAATGAGCAGTTCTTC,CATSRGTSGRARGYNEQFF
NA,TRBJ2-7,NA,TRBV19,TGTGCCAGTAGTATTGGATGGGCGGGGACCTCCTACGAGCAGTACTTC,CASSIGWAGTSYEQYF
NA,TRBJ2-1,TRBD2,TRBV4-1,TGCGCCAGCAGCCAATCGTGGACTAGCGGCTTCAATGAGCAGTTCTTC,CASSQSWTSGFNEQFF
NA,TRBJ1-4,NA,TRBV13,TGTGCCAGCAGACGAGGGAGTAAGGCTCAAAAACTGTTTTTT,CASRRGSKAQKLFF
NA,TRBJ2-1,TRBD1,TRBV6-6,TGTGCCAGCAGCGGCTCCGACAGGGCAGGGGAGCAGTTCTTC,CASSGSDRAGEQFF
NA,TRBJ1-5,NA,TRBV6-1,TGTGCCAGCAGTGAAGAGAGAAATCAGCCCCAGCATTTT,CASSEERNQPQHF
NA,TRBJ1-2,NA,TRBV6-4,TGTGCCAGCAGTGTGGTTTCAGGGACTAGCTATGGCTACACCTTC,CASSVVSGTSYGYTF
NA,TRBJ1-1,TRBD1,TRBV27,TGTGCCAGCAGTCCGCGGACAGGCCCGATGAACACTGAAGCTTTCTTT,CASSPRTGPMNTEAFF
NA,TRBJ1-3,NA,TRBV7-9,TGTGCCAGCAGCTTAGCGCTGGGAGGCTCTGGAAACACCATATATTTT,CASSLALGGSGNTIYF
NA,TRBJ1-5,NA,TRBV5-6,TGTGCCAGCAGCTTGTGGGGGGGCAGTTATAGCAATCAGCCCCAGCATTTT,CASSLWGGSYSNQPQHF
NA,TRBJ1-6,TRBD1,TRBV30,TGTGCCTGGAATCGACAGGGGGCGAGTGGTAATTCACCCCTCCACTTT,CAWNRQGASGNSPLHF
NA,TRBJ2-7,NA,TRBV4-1,TGCGCCAGCAGCCAAGTAGGGAGTCTAGCCCCTAACGAGCAGTACTTC,CASSQVGSLAPNEQYF
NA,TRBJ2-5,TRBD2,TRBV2,TGTGCCAGCTGCATAGCGGGATACCAAGAGACCCAGTACTTC,CASCIAGYQETQYF
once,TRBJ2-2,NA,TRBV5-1,TGCGCCAGCAGCGGCAACGCTAGGGAGACCGGGGAGCTGTTTTTT,CASSGNARETGELFF
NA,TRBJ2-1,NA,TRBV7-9,TGTGCCAGCAGCCCCGGGATCCGATACAATGAGCAGTTCTTC,CASSPGIRYNEQFF
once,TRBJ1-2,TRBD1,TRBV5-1,TGCGCCAGCAGCTTGAGGGACAGGGTCACGGGCTACACCTTC,CASSLRDRVTGYTF
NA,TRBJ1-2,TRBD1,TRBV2,TGTGCCAGCACTGAACAGGGGGCACGGGGCTACACCTTC,CASTEQGARGYTF
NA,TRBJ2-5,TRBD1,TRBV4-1,TGCGCCAGCAGCCCCGCGGACAGGGAGTGGGAGACCCAGTACTTC,CASSPADREWETQYF
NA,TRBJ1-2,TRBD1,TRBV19,TGTGCCAGTAGTGTCGACAGGGGCTATGGCTACACCTTC,CASSVDRGYGYTF
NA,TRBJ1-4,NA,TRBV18,TGTGCCAGCTCACCACTAAGGGGTAATGAAAAACTGTTTTTT,CASSPLRGNEKLFF
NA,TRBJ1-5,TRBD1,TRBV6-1,TGTGCCAGCAGTGCCCGGACAGGGCCTAATCAGCCCCAGCATTTT,CASSARTGPNQPQHF
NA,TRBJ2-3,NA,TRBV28,TGTGCCAGCAGAAACCAGGAAGGGAGGGATACGCAGTATTTT,CASRNQEGRDTQYF
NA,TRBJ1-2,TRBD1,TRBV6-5,TGTGCCAGCAGGGACAGGTACAGCCTCTACGGCTACACCTTC,CASRDRYSLYGYTF
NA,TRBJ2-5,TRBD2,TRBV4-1,TGCGCCAGCAGCCAAGAAGCCCGGACTAGCGGGGGGGCCGGGTGGGAGACCCAGTACTTC,CASSQEARTSGGAGWETQYF
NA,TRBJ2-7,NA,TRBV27,TGTGCCAGCAGTCCCCAGGGTAGTTCCTACGAGCAGTACTTC,CASSPQGSSYEQYF